Presented here are 21 T cell receptor beta chains from one specimen sequenced in a study of technical replicates of blood from a handful of donors. Sequenced by immunoSEQ multiplex PCR; TCRdb stores in-frame clones only, minus some. Of around 63,000 clones in the sample, nearly 98% are singletons; the top ten hold roughly 0.15%. The specimen was T cells isolated from PBMCs. These TCRs come from a human donor in good health.

The rearrangement joins TRBV27 to TRBJ1-2; TRBD1 matches at 10 bases. Trimming removed 3 bases from V and 5 bases from J; junction bases left unmatched: 9. This CDR3 is 16 amino acids long. Germline V CDR1 and CDR2: MNHEY, SMNVEV (reference sequence). CDR3 sequence: CASSFNPTGGGYGYTF. CDR3 coding DNA: TGTGCCAGCAGTTTTAACCCGACAGGGGGCGGGTATGGCTACACCTTC.

The chain is built from TRBV9 and TRBJ1-3; D is undetermined. V was cut by 7 bases and J by 5 bases, with 13 bases left in between. The CDR3 runs 13 residues. CDR1 is SGDLS and CDR2 is YYNGEE in the germline V gene. The CDR3 DNA reads TGTGCCAGCGGTGTGGCCGGGAGAAACACCATATATTTT. Encoded protein: CASGVAGRNTIYF.

The chain joins TRBV6-1 to TRBJ1-5; D gene unclear. Deletions cut 4 bases from V and 0 bases from J, with 19 bases between. There are 18 residues in the CDR3. Germline-derived CDR1 and CDR2 are MNHNS and SASEGT. The CDR3 loop is CASSGAQAIAYSNQPQHF. The CDR3 DNA reads TGTGCCAGCAGTGGGGCCCAGGCCATTGCCTATAGCAATCAGCCCCAGCATTTT.

This chain uses TRBV6-5 with TRBJ1-5, with D tentatively TRBD1 (6 bases). The CDR3 covers 15 residues. Germline-derived CDR1 and CDR2 are MNHEY and SVGAGI. V lost 2 bases to trimming and J lost 4 bases, with 12 bases between them. CDR3 sequence reads: CASSYAPGENQPQHF. In DNA form, the CDR3 reads TGTGCCAGCAGTTACGCGCCAGGGGAAAATCAGCCCCAGCATTTT.

The J gene is TRBJ2-3, the V gene TRBV9; tentative D call: TRBD2 (6 bases). The CDR3 is made up of 16 amino acids. Germline V gives CDR1 SGDLS, CDR2 YYNGEE. V lost 0 bases, J lost 2 bases, and 13 bases lay in between. The CDR3 sequence: CASSVVPQRATDTQYF. DNA for the CDR3: TGTGCCAGCAGCGTAGTCCCCCAGCGGGCCACAGATACGCAGTATTTT.

The chain couples TRBV11-2 to TRBJ2-2; tentative D call: TRBD2 (5 bases). V shed 3 bases and J shed 7 bases, with 12 bases lying between them. CDR3 length: 14 amino acids. Germline CDR1 and CDR2: SGHAT and FQNNGV. DNA for the CDR3: TGTGCCAGCAGCTTTCGGGGATTAGGCGGGGAGCTGTTTTTT. Protein sequence: CASSFRGLGGELFF.

The chain carries TRBV6-5 and TRBJ2-5; 7 nucleotides line up with TRBD1. Unmatched junction bases numbered 6, after V lost 6 bases and J lost 5 bases. The CDR3 covers 13 residues. Looked up from germline, CDR1 is MNHEY and CDR2 is SVGAGI. Written as DNA, the CDR3 is TGTGCCAGCAGACGGACAGGCCCCGAGACCCAGTACTTC. Protein product: CASRRTGPETQYF.

This chain joins TRBV28 and TRBJ1-1, with 9 nucleotides matching TRBD1. The V and J ends lost 8 bases and 4 bases, in that order; junction bases with no gene match: 5. Germline loops: CDR1 MDHEN, CDR2 SYDVKM. There are 13 residues in the CDR3. The CDR3 nucleotides read TGTGCCAGCTTGGACAGGGGCGGCACTGAAGCTTTCTTT. As protein: CASLDRGGTEAFF.

The V call is TRBV13, the J call TRBJ2-3, with 8 bases identical to TRBD1. Germline V lookup: CDR1 PRHDT, CDR2 FYEKMQ (reference sequence). The junction had 7 bases not matched to a gene; V was cut back by 5 bases and J by 3 bases. CDR3 length: 15 amino acids. As DNA, the CDR3 is TGTGCCAGCAGCGGAACAGGGGGGATGACAGATACGCAGTATTTT. It codes for CASSGTGGMTDTQYF.

This chain links TRBV5-1 with TRBJ2-5, with TRBD2 matching over 10 bases. With 1 base clipped from V and 0 bases from J, the junction kept 3 bases outside the gene matches. The CDR3 is made up of 16 amino acids. Germline-derived CDR1 and CDR2 are SGHRS and YFSETQ. The CDR3 here is CASSLLLAGDQETQYF. As DNA, the CDR3 is TGCGCCAGCAGCTTGTTGCTAGCGGGAGACCAAGAGACCCAGTACTTC.

The chain uses TRBV4-2 and TRBJ2-3; 9 positions agree with TRBD2. With V trimmed by 0 bases and J by 4 bases, 8 bases remained unmatched. CDR1 and CDR2 from the germline V gene are LGHNA and YNFKEQ. The CDR3 is 17 residues long. CDR3 amino acids: CASSQDGSGGTSDTQYF. The CDR3 DNA reads TGTGCCAGCAGCCAAGATGGGAGCGGGGGGACCTCAGATACGCAGTATTTT.

The chain employs TRBV30 and TRBJ2-3; D might be TRBD2 (6 bases). The V and J ends lost 5 bases and 1 base respectively, with 7 bases between them. In germline, CDR1 is GTSNPN, CDR2 SVGIG (reference sequence). The CDR3 has 12 amino acids. The CDR3 protein is CAWGEGTDTQYF. CDR3 DNA sequence: TGTGCCTGGGGGGAGGGCACAGATACGCAGTATTTT.

The chain carries TRBV11-2 and TRBJ1-1; 7 bases match TRBD1. Germline V gene data show CDR1 as SGHAT and CDR2 as FQNNGV. The CDR3 extends over 11 amino acids. J gave up 10 bases and V 4 bases, and 3 bases lay outside the gene matches. DNA for the CDR3: TGTGCCAGCAGCTCTAGACAGGGAGCTTTCTTT. It codes for CASSSRQGAFF.

CDR3 residues: CASSPGLAGNNEQFF. Here the CDR3 DNA reads TGTGCCAGCAGCCCGGGACTAGCGGGAAACAATGAGCAGTTCTTC. V is TRBV13 and J is TRBJ2-1; 13 bases align to TRBD2. The CDR3 runs to 15 residues. The V segment lost 5 bases and the J segment 5 bases; nucleotides outside the gene matches: 3. Looked up from germline, CDR1 is PRHDT and CDR2 is FYEKMQ (reference sequence).

The rearrangement links TRBV19 to TRBJ2-7; D gene uncertain. Germline V CDR1 and CDR2: LNHDA, SQIVND (reference sequence). The CDR3 consists of 14 residues. With 4 bases removed from V and 2 bases from J, the gap between germline ends came to 12 bases. CDR3 sequence: CASSTRQAAYEQYF. CDR3 in DNA: TGTGCCAGTAGTACCCGGCAGGCCGCCTACGAGCAGTACTTC.

The V call is TRBV11-3, the J call TRBJ2-7; possible D gene TRBD2, 6 bases. The germline gives CDR1 SGHNT, CDR2 YENEEA. V gave up 3 bases and J gave up 0 bases, with 9 bases separating them. The CDR3 runs 14 residues. CDR3 loop: CASSLGGSSYEQYF. The DNA for the CDR3 is TGTGCCAGCAGCTTGGGGGGAAGCTCCTACGAGCAGTACTTC. Variable domain in full (rest from reference TRBV11-3 and TRBJ2-7): EAGVVQSPRYKIIEKKQPVAFWCNPISGHNTLYWYLQNLGQGPELLIRYENEEAVDDSQLPKDRFSAERLKGVDSTLKIQPAELGDSAVYLCASSLGGSSYEQYFGPGTRLTVT.

The chain employs TRBV7-8 and TRBJ1-2; 8 bases match TRBD1. This CDR3 comprises 16 residues. CDR1 and CDR2 (germline): SGHVS, FQNEAQ. V gave up 5 bases and J gave up 4 bases; unmatched junction bases: 12. CDR3 sequence (DNA): TGTGCCAGCAGCCCGAACCAGGGGGCGGCATTCTATGGCTACACCTTC. This translates into CASSPNQGAAFYGYTF.

This chain links TRBV7-9 with TRBJ2-5, with unresolved D. The CDR3 is made up of 13 amino acids. V was pared by 7 bases and J by 0 bases, with 9 bases between. The germline CDR1 and CDR2 sequences are SEHNR and FQNEAQ (reference sequence). The chain's CDR3 is CASKWADQETQYF. CDR3 bases: TGTGCCAGCAAGTGGGCCGACCAAGAGACCCAGTACTTC.

The V gene is TRBV10-1, the J gene TRBJ1-3, with 8 bases matching TRBD1. V trimming: 2 bases; J trimming: 2 bases; junction bases outside the gene matches: 14. There are 19 residues in the CDR3. The germline CDR1 and CDR2 sequences are WNHNN and SYGVQD (reference sequence). The CDR3 nucleotides read TGCGCCAGCAGTGAGGACACCAGGGGGCGGAAGAGGGCTGGAAACACCATATATTTT. Its protein product is CASSEDTRGRKRAGNTIYF.

The chain couples TRBV7-9 to TRBJ1-2; 10 positions agree with TRBD1. Germline V gene data show CDR1 as SEHNR and CDR2 as FQNEAQ (reference sequence). The CDR3 covers 16 residues. Unmatched junction bases numbered 11, after V lost 8 bases and J lost 2 bases. Here the CDR3 reads CASSTTRDRGNYGYTF. The CDR3 DNA is TGTGCCAGCTCTACCACAAGGGACAGGGGAAACTATGGCTACACCTTC.

This clone has a single count. V gene TRBV7-6 combines with J gene TRBJ1-2; 7 bases line up with TRBD1. Trimming at V came to 5 bases and at J to 3 bases, leaving 12 bases not matched to a gene. This CDR3 spans 16 amino acids. CDR1 is SGHVS and CDR2 is FNYEAQ in the germline V gene. As DNA, the CDR3 is TGTGCCAGCAGCCCGAAACTGACAGGGAATGACTATGGCTACACCTTC. Translation gives CASSPKLTGNDYGYTF.